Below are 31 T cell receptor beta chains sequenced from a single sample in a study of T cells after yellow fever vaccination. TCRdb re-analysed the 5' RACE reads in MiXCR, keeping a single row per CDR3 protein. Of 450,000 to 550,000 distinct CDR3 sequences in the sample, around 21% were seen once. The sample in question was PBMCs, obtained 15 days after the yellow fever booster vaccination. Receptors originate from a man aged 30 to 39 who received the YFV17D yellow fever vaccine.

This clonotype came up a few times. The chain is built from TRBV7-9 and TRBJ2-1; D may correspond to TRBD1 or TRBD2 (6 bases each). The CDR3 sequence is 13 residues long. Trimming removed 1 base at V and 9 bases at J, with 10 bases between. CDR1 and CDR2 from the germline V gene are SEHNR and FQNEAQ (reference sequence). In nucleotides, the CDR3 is TGTGCCAGCAGCTTAGTGGGGGGCACTGAGCAGTTCTTC. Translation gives CASSLVGGTEQFF.

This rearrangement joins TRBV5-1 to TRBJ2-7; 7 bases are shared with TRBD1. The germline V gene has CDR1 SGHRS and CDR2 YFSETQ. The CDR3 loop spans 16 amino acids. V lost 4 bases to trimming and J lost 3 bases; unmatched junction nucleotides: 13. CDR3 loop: CASSRTQGQGFYEQYF. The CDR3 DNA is TGCGCCAGCAGCCGTACACAGGGGCAGGGTTTCTACGAGCAGTACTTC.

CDR3 sequence: CSASTSFGYGYTF. The CDR3 coding sequence is TGCAGTGCTTCTACCTCCTTTGGGTATGGCTACACCTTC. This chain links TRBV20-1 with TRBJ1-2; D is unclear. The germline V gene encodes CDR1 DFQATT and CDR2 SNEGSKA (reference sequence). This CDR3 is built from 13 residues. V lost 5 bases, J lost 5 bases, and 15 bases lay in between.

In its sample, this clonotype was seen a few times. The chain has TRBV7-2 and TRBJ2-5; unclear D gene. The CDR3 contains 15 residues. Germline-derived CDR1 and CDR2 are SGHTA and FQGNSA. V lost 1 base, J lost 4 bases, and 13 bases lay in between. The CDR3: CASSLDSLARETQYF. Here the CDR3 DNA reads TGTGCCAGCAGCTTAGATTCTTTGGCGCGAGAGACCCAGTACTTC.

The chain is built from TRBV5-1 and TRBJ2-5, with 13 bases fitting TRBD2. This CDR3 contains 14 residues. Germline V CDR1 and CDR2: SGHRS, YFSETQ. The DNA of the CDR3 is TGCGACAGTAGAGGACTAGCGGGAGTTATGACCCAGTACTTC. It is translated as CDSRGLAGVMTQYF.

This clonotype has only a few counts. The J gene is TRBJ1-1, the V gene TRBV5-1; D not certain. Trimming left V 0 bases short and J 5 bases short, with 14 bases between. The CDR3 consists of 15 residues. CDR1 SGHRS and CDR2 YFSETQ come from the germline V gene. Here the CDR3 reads CASSLGPGPRTEAFF. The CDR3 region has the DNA TGCGCCAGCAGCTTGGGCCCGGGCCCGAGGACTGAAGCTTTCTTT.

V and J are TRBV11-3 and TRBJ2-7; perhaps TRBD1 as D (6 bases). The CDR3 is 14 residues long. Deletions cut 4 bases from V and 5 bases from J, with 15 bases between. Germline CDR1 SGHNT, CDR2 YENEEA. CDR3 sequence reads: CASSSRGHPNEQYF. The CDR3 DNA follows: TGTGCCAGCAGCTCCAGGGGACACCCAAACGAGCAGTACTTC.

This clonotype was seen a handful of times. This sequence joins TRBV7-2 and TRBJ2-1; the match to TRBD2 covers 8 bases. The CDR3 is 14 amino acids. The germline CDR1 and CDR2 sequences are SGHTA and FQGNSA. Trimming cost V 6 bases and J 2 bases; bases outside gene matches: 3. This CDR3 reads CASRLSGAYNEQFF. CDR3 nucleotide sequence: TGTGCCAGCAGACTTAGCGGGGCCTACAATGAGCAGTTCTTC.

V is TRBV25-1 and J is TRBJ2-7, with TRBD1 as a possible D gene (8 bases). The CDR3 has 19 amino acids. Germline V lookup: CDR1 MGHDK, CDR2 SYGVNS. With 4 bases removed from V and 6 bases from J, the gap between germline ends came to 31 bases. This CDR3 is CASSVGGRGLIGTKSEQYF. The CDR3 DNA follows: TGTGCCAGCAGTGTAGGGGGCAGGGGGCTCATCGGGACTAAGTCCGAGCAGTACTTC.

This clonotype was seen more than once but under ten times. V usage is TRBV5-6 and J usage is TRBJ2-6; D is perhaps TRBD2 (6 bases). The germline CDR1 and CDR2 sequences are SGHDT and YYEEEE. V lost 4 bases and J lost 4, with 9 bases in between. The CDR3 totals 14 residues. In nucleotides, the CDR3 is TGTGCCAGCAGCCGGGGGAGGGGGGCCAACGTCCTGACTTTC. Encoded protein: CASSRGRGANVLTF.

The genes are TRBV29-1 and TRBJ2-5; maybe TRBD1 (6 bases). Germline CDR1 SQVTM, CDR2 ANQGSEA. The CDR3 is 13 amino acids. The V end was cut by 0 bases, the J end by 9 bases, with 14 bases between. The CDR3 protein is CSVEDPRGRPQYF. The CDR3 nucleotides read TGCAGCGTTGAAGATCCCAGGGGAAGGCCCCAGTACTTC.

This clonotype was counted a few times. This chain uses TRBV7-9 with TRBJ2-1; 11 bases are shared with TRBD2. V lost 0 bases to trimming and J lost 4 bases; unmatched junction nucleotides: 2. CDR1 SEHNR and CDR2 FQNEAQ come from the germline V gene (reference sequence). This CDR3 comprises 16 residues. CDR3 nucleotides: TGTGCCAGCAGCTTAGCGGGACTAGCGGAGTACAATGAGCAGTTCTTC. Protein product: CASSLAGLAEYNEQFF.

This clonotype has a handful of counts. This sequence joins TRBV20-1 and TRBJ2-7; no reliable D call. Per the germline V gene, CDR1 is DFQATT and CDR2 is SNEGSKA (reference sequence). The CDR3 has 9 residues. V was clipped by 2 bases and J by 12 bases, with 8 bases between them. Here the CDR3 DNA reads TGCAGTGCTAGAAGTGTCCTGTACTTC. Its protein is CSARSVLYF.

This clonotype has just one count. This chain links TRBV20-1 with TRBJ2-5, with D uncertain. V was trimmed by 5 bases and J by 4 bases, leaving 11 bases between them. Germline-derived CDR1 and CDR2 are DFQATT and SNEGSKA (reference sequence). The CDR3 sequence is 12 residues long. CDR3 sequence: CSAGSIGETQYF. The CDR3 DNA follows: TGCAGTGCTGGCTCTATAGGAGAGACCCAGTACTTC.

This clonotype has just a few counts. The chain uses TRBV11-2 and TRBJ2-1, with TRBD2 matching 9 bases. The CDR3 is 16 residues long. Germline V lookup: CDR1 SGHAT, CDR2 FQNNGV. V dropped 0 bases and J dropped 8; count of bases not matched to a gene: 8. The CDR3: CASSLERAGGIDEQFF. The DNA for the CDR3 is TGTGCCAGCAGCTTAGAGAGAGCGGGGGGTATTGATGAGCAGTTCTTC.

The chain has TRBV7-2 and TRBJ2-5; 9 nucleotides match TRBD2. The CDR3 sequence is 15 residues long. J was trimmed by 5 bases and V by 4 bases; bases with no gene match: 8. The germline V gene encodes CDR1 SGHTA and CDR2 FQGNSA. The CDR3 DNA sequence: TGTGCCAGCAGCTCCCGGTTAGCGGGAGCGGAGACCCAGTACTTC. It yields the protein CASSSRLAGAETQYF.

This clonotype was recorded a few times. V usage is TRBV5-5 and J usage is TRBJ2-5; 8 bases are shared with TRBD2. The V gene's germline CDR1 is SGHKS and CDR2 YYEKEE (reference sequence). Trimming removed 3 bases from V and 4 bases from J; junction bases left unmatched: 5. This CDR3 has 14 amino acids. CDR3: CASSSRTSTETQYF. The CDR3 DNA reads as TGTGCCAGCAGCTCCCGGACTAGCACAGAGACCCAGTACTTC.

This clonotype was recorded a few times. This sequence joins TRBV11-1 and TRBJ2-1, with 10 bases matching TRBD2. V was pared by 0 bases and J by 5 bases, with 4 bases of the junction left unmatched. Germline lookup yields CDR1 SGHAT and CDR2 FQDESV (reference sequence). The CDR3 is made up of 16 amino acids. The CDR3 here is CASSLAFTSGDNEQFF. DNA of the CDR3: TGTGCCAGCAGCTTAGCATTTACTAGCGGGGACAATGAGCAGTTCTTC.

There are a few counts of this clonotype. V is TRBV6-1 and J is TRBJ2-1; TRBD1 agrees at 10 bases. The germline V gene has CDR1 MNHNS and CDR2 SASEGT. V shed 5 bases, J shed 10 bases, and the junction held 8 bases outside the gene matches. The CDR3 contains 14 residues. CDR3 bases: TGTGCCAGCAGTCTCCGGGACAGGGGCTTCGAGCAGTTCTTC. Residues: CASSLRDRGFEQFF.

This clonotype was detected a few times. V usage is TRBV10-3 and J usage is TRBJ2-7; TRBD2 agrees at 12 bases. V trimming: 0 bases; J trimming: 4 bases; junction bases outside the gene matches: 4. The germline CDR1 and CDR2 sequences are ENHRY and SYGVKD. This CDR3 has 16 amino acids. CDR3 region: CAISESKTSGSYEQYF. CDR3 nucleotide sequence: TGTGCCATCAGTGAGTCGAAGACTAGCGGGAGTTACGAGCAGTACTTC.

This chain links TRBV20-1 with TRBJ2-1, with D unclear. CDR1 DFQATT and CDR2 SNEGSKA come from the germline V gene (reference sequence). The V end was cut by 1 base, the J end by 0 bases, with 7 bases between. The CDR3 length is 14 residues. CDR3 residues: CSARAKSSYNEQFF. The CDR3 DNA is TGCAGTGCTAGAGCCAAGAGCTCCTACAATGAGCAGTTCTTC.

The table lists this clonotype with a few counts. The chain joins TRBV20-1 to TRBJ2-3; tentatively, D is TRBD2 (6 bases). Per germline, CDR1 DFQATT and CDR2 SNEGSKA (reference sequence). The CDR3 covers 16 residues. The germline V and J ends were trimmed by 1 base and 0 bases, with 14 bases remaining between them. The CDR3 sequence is CSARAGVSGSTDTQYF. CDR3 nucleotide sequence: TGCAGTGCTAGAGCCGGGGTTAGCGGTAGCACAGATACGCAGTATTTT.

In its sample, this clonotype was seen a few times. CDR3 region: CASSPRLAGDEQYF. The DNA for the CDR3 is TGTGCCAGCAGCCCCAGACTAGCGGGTGACGAGCAGTACTTC. The chain joins TRBV7-2 to TRBJ2-7; 10 bases are shared with TRBD2. This CDR3 region has 14 residues. CDR1 is SGHTA, CDR2 FQGNSA, per germline. V trimming: 5 bases; J trimming: 5 bases; junction bases outside the gene matches: 6.

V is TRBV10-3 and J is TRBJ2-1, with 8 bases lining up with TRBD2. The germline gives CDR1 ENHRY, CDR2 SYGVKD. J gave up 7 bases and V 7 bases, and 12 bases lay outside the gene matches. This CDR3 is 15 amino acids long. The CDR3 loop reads CAITSGSLGRNEQFF. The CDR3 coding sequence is TGTGCCATCACAAGCGGGAGCTTAGGTCGGAATGAGCAGTTCTTC.

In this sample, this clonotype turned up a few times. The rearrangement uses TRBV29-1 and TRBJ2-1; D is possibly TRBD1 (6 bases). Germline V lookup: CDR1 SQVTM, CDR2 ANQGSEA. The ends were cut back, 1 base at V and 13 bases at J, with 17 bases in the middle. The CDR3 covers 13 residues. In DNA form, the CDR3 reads TGCAGCGTTGAAGGAATTACAGGGCAGACCCAGTTCTTC. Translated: CSVEGITGQTQFF.

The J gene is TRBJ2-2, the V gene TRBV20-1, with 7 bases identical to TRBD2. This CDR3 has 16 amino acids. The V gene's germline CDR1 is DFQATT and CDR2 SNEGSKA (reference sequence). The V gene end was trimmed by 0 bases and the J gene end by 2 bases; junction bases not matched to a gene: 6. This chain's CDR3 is CSARDQLAQNTGELFF. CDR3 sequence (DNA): TGCAGTGCTAGAGATCAACTAGCGCAAAACACCGGGGAGCTGTTTTTT.

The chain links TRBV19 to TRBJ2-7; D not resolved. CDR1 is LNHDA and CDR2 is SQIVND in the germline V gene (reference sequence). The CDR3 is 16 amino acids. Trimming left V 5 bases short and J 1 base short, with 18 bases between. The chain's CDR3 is CASSLVSGSRSYEQYF. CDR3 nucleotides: TGTGCCAGTAGTCTTGTTTCAGGATCCCGATCCTACGAGCAGTACTTC.

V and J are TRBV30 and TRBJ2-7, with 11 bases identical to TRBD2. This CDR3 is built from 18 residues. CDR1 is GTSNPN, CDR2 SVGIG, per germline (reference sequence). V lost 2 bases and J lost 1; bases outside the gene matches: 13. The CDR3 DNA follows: TGTGCCTGGAGTCCCCGGACTAGCGGGCCACCCCCTTCCTACGAGCAGTACTTC. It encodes CAWSPRTSGPPPSYEQYF. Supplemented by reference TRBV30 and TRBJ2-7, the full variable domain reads SQTIHQWPATLVQPVGSPLSLECTVEGTSNPNLYWYRQAAGRGLQLLFYSVGIGQISSEVPQNLSASRPQDRQFILSSKKLLLSDSGFYLCAWSPRTSGPPPSYEQYFGPGTRLTVT.

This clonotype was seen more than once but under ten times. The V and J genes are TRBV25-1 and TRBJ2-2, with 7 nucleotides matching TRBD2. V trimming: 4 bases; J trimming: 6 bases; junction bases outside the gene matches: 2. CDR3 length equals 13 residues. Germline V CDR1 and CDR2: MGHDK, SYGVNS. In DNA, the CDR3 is TGTGCCAGCAGTGGGGCGGGAGCCGGGGAGCTGTTTTTT. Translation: CASSGAGAGELFF.

In DNA form, the CDR3 reads TGTGCCAGCAGCCCCGGGTCGGGGATAGGCTACGAGCAGTACTTC. Amino acids: CASSPGSGIGYEQYF. The chain recombines TRBV7-2 with TRBJ2-7, with a possible D match to TRBD2 (5 bases). Deletions cut 5 bases from V and 3 bases from J, with 17 bases between. Per germline, CDR1 SGHTA and CDR2 FQGNSA. The length of the CDR3 is 15 residues.

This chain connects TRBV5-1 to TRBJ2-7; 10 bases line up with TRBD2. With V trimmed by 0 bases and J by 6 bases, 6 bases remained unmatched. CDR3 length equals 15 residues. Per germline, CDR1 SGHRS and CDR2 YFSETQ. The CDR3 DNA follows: TGCGCCAGCAGCTTGGCGGCTAGCGGGAGAAGCGAGCAGTACTTC. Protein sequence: CASSLAASGRSEQYF.